This T cell receptor (beta chain) emerged from a study of blood T cell repertoires in COVID-19. Study overall: Whether acute or convalescent, the COVID-19 samples came from the United States, Italy and Spain.

As processed by the authors: The authors estimated nucleated cell counts from reference gene primer amplification. The protocol was immunoSEQ multiplex PCR, while the TCRdb copy is restricted to in-frame clones and leaves out a portion. The V and J calls and clone size were taken over from that table, and D and trimming were inferred from the DNA. The sample consists of tens of thousands of clones, 80% of them appearing once. Sequenced input: peripheral blood. The sequence derives from a woman aged 65 to 85 with acute or convalescent COVID-19.

Here the CDR3 DNA reads TGTGCCAGCAGTGACCAGGGGGCCGTGGGCACTGAAGCTTTCTTT. Amino acids: CASSDQGAVGTEAFF. This rearrangement joins TRBV6-1 to TRBJ1-1; 8 nucleotides match TRBD1. J lost 4 bases, V lost 3 bases, and 7 bases had no gene match. The length of the CDR3 is 15 residues. Germline V lookup: CDR1 MNHNS, CDR2 SASEGT.